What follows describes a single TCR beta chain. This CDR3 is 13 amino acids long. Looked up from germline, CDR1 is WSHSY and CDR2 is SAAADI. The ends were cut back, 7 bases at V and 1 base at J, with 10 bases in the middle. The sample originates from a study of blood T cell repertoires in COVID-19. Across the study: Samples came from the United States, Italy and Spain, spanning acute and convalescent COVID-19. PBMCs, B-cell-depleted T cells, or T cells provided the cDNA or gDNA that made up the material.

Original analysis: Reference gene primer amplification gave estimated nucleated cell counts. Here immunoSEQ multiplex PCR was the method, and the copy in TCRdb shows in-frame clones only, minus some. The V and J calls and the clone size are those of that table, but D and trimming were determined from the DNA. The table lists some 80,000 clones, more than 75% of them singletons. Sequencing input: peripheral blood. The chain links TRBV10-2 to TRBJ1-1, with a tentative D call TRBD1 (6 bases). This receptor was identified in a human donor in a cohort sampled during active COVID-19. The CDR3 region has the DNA TGCGCCAGCATCAAGACAGGGAACACTGAAGCTTTCTTT. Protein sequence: CASIKTGNTEAFF.